This T cell receptor (beta chain) was recovered during a study of HIV-infected patients and healthy controls. Broader study findings: Diversity differences between study cohorts were not due to their slight age and sex differences. Compared with untreated HIV+ repertoires, healthy controls showed roughly threefold more distinct CDR3s and higher Shannon diversity.

This CDR3 comprises 13 residues. The ends were cut back, 0 bases at V and 2 bases at J, with 8 bases in the middle. Looked up from germline, CDR1 is DFQATT and CDR2 is SNEGSKA (reference sequence). Reverse transcription used around 500 ng RNA and constant-region primers for alpha and beta. Separate chain-specific third strand synthesis with multiplexing indices produced the alpha and beta libraries. From the 5' RACE reads, TCRdb called clonotypes with MiXCR, one entry per CDR3 protein. This sample has 13,000 to 15,000 distinct CDR3 sequences, with roughly 9.6% found just once. By sample share, this clonotype is medium-sized. Antigen: not known. The repertoire came from unfractionated whole blood and reflected all unsorted peripheral T cells.

The sequence was collected from an adult in good health. Material for sequencing was blood. The chain carries TRBV20-1 and TRBJ2-7, with unresolved D. CDR3 sequence: CSARDGVAYEQYF. The CDR3 nucleotides read TGCAGTGCTAGAGATGGAGTAGCCTACGAGCAGTACTTC.